The clone carrying this T cell receptor beta chain was counted between two and nine times. Its antigen is undetermined. All the donors were Caucasian adults who lived in Nashville, Tennessee. Authors' methods: Filtering differed for immunoSEQ, which gave only junction sequences without quality scores. Profiling relied on immunoSEQ multiplex PCR, and the TCRdb table lists in-frame clones only, not all of them. That table furnishes V, J and clone size, whereas the DNA furnished D and trimming. This table holds 1 million to 1.2 million clones, roughly 77% found once. The data were taken from a study of shared clonotypes between healthy human individuals. Findings and caveats of the study: Researchers sampled blood only, noting tissue repertoires likely differ.

CDR3 length equals 12 residues. Germline CDR1 reads LNHDA; CDR2 reads SQIVND (reference sequence). Trimming left V 5 bases short and J 9 bases short, with 13 bases between. Sequencing used memory CD4+ T cells from PBMCs. Subset denoted: CD45RA-negative fraction. The chain employs TRBV19 and TRBJ1-1, with D possibly matching TRBD1 (5 bases). This TCR was sampled from a young man in good health. Some clones in this sample may be carry-over from other donors' samples. The CDR3 sequence is CASSAFRVQAFF. CDR3 bases: TGTGCCAGTAGTGCGTTCAGGGTACAAGCTTTCTTT.